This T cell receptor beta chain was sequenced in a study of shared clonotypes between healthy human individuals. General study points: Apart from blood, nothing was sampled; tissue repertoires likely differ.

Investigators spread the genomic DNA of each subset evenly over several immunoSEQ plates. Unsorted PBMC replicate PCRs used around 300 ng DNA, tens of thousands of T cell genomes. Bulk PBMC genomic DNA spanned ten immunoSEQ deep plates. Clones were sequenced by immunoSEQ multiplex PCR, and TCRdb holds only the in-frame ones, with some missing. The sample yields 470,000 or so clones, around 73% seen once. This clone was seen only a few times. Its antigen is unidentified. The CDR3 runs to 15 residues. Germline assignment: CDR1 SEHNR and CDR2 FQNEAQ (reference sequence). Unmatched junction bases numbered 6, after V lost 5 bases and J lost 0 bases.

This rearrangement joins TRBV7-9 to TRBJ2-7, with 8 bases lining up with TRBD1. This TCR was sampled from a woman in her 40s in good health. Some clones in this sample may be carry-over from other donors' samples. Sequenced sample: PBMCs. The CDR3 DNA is TGTGCCAGCAGCCCCGGGACAGGCAGCTCCTACGAGCAGTACTTC. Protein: CASSPGTGSSYEQYF.